This T cell receptor (beta chain) was obtained from a study of T cells in localized non-small cell lung cancer. TCRdb keeps only in-frame clones here, not all; method: immunoSEQ multiplex PCR. Among 40,000 or so clones listed, about 76% were seen once. Study conclusions and caveats: Among the top 100 tumor clones, a median about 58 appeared in adjacent lung. Those with higher blood T cell density had longer overall survival. The highest T cell clonality was in uninvolved adjacent lung, above tumor. Sequencing involved a lone tumor region, leaving heterogeneity possible.

A remark on this clone: What it binds is unknown.

The input for sequencing was peripheral blood mononuclear cells, taken before any cancer treatment. This receptor was obtained from a male donor aged 60 or older with stage II lung adenocarcinoma.

CDR3 nucleotide sequence: TGTGCTAGTGGTTTGGTACAGAGGAGCGACACAGATACGCAGTATTTT. Its protein is CASGLVQRSDTDTQYF. The chain links TRBV12-5 to TRBJ2-3; no definite D call. The CDR3 sequence is 16 residues long. V gave up 0 bases and J gave up 2 bases, with 12 bases separating them. CDR1 is LGHNT, CDR2 FRNRAP, per germline.